This TCR beta chain was identified during a study of metastatic and nonmetastatic thyroid tumors. The wider study: Comparison of repertoires was carried out across blood and tumor or nodule tissue from malignant and benign thyroid patients.

There were no patients who had received any treatment before thyroid surgery. In the original workflow: The study took CDR3 differences across clinicopathological groups and made a distant-metastasis classifier for papillary thyroid cancer from them. TCRdb re-processed the PCR reads through MiXCR. TCRdb, not the original authors, processed these V and J calls. Among about 15,000 clones listed, over 20% were seen once. Findings and caveats of the study: Relative to benign nodules, malignant thyroid tumors were reportedly characterized by significantly elevated TCR beta diversity in blood and tumor.

The germline CDR1 and CDR2 sequences are MNHEY and SVGEGT. Trimming at V came to 6 bases and at J to 4 bases, leaving 11 bases not matched to a gene. The CDR3 covers 16 residues. By share of the sample, this clone is large. Its antigen remains unidentified. Sequenced input: tumor tissue. The J gene is TRBJ2-1, the V gene TRBV6-2 or TRBV6-3; 8 bases are shared with TRBD2. The receptor's source is a female donor with papillary thyroid cancer or a benign thyroid nodule (not recorded which). Some clones in this sample may be carry-over from other donors' samples. CDR3 sequence reads: CASRNPTSGGYNEQFF. The CDR3 nucleotides read TGTGCCAGCAGGAATCCCACTAGCGGAGGGTACAATGAGCAGTTCTTC.